This TCR beta chain was retrieved from a study of blood T cell repertoires in COVID-19. Study-wide context: T cells, B-cell-depleted T cells, or PBMCs supplied cDNA or gDNA.

The CDR3 is 14 residues long. The V end lost 1 base, the J end lost 4 bases, and 9 bases lay between the germline ends. Germline V gives CDR1 MNHEY, CDR2 SVGAGI. All enrollees were about 18 to 95 years old and from about 24 US areas. Cohorts were determined from participant-reported clinical history. Generated by immunoSEQ multiplex PCR, the TCRdb table keeps only in-frame clones and is missing some. The sample lists approximately 180,000 clones; around four fifths were seen once. V and J are TRBV6-5 and TRBJ2-3; D uncertain. The sample comprised PBMCs or T cells enriched from blood (not recorded which). The clonotype originates from a woman aged 45 to 65 who had recovered from COVID-19. The CDR3 here is CASSYFKASDTQYF. CDR3 coding DNA: TGTGCCAGCAGTTACTTCAAAGCCTCAGATACGCAGTATTTT.